This T cell receptor beta chain was profiled in a study of shared clonotypes between healthy human individuals. At the level of the study: The donors, a couple of women and three men, were aged 18 to 49.

Study conclusions and caveats: Represented diversity (both genetic and exposure-history) was limited by the small number of donors.

Germline CDR1 is SEHNR and CDR2 is FQNEAQ (reference sequence). The CDR3 has 11 residues. The germline V and J ends were trimmed by 5 bases and 5 bases, with 7 bases remaining between them. This clone was observed at least ten times. Its antigen remains unidentified. Unsorted PBMC replicate PCRs drew on roughly 300 ng DNA, representing some 28,000 T cell genomes. Using immunoSEQ multiplex PCR, the repertoire was profiled, and TCRdb retains in-frame clones only, with some absent. The sample records 490,000 or so clones, 65% to 80% being singletons. This clonotype was obtained from a woman aged 35 to 49 in good health. Some clones in this sample may be carry-over from other donors' samples. The chain recombines TRBV7-9 with TRBJ2-7; no definite D call. Sequencing was done on a sample of PBMCs. The CDR3 DNA reads TGTGCCAGCAGCCCCTACGACGAGCAGTACTTC. This encodes CASSPYDEQYF.